A selection of T cell receptor beta chains follows, all from one sample in a study of blood T cell repertoires in COVID-19. Repertoires were generated with immunoSEQ multiplex PCR, while TCRdb's copy carries only in-frame clones and drops some. The profile shows around 99,000 clones, 90% to 95% of them singletons. Sequenced: peripheral blood. The receptors shown here come from a woman in her thirties with acute or convalescent COVID-19. Both conserved end residues are part of each CDR3. Each record gives: clone size, J gene, V gene, D gene, CDR3 protein, CDR3 DNA. The D gene is left open where the match is weak. Clone size is not always given. Where it is, it says once, few, many or a class for expanded clones.

abundance: -
j_gene: TRBJ1-2
v_gene: TRBV29-1
d_gene: -
CDR3aa: CSTDSGYTF
CDR3nt: TGCAGCACGGACAGTGGTTACACCTTC

abundance: -
j_gene: TRBJ1-1
v_gene: TRBV20-1
d_gene: -
CDR3aa: CSATQNTEAFF
CDR3nt: TGCAGTGCAACACAGAACACTGAAGCTTTCTTT

abundance: -
j_gene: TRBJ2-3
v_gene: TRBV12-2
d_gene: -
CDR3aa: CASRLAGWGRSITDTQYF
CDR3nt: TGTGCAAGTCGCTTAGCCGGCTGGGGGCGCTCAATCACAGATACGCAGTATTTT

abundance: -
j_gene: TRBJ1-2
v_gene: TRBV5-6
d_gene: TRBD1
CDR3aa: CASSLPGQGSYGYTF
CDR3nt: TGTGCCAGCAGCTTGCCCGGACAGGGCTCCTATGGCTACACCTTC

abundance: few
j_gene: TRBJ2-7
v_gene: TRBV18
d_gene: TRBD2
CDR3aa: CASSPPSGVEQYF
CDR3nt: TGTGCCAGCTCACCACCTAGCGGGGTCGAGCAGTACTTC

abundance: -
j_gene: TRBJ1-1
v_gene: TRBV7-2
d_gene: TRBD1
CDR3aa: CASSRGQGPGEAFF
CDR3nt: TGTGCCAGCAGCCGCGGACAGGGTCCCGGGGAAGCTTTCTTT

abundance: -
j_gene: TRBJ1-2
v_gene: TRBV6-5
d_gene: TRBD1
CDR3aa: CASSQSDRVGGYTF
CDR3nt: TGTGCCAGCAGTCAATCGGACAGGGTTGGGGGCTACACCTTC

abundance: -
j_gene: TRBJ1-1
v_gene: TRBV5-1
d_gene: -
CDR3aa: CASSLAVNTEAFF
CDR3nt: TGCGCCAGCAGCTTGGCCGTGAACACTGAAGCTTTCTTT

abundance: few
j_gene: TRBJ2-7
v_gene: TRBV30
d_gene: TRBD1
CDR3aa: CAWDQTGGSYEQYF
CDR3nt: TGTGCCTGGGATCAGACAGGGGGCTCCTACGAGCAGTACTTC

abundance: -
j_gene: TRBJ2-2
v_gene: TRBV7-8
d_gene: -
CDR3aa: CASSLDRGMGQPNTGELFF
CDR3nt: TGTGCCAGCAGCTTAGATCGGGGGATGGGGCAGCCGAACACCGGGGAGCTGTTTTTT

abundance: few
j_gene: TRBJ2-5
v_gene: TRBV4-2
d_gene: TRBD2
CDR3aa: CASSLGLARGETQYF
CDR3nt: TGTGCCAGCAGCTTAGGACTAGCTCGGGGTGAGACCCAGTACTTC

abundance: -
j_gene: TRBJ2-7
v_gene: TRBV29-1
d_gene: TRBD1
CDR3aa: CSVEESGTGSYEQYF
CDR3nt: TGCAGCGTTGAAGAATCCGGGACAGGGTCCTACGAGCAGTACTTC

abundance: once
j_gene: TRBJ1-4
v_gene: TRBV6-5
d_gene: TRBD1
CDR3aa: CASSRTGDRKLFF
CDR3nt: TGTGCCAGCAGCAGGACAGGGGATCGAAAACTGTTTTTT

abundance: -
j_gene: TRBJ2-3
v_gene: TRBV28
d_gene: -
CDR3aa: CASRPTVDTQYF
CDR3nt: TGTGCCAGCAGGCCCACTGTGGATACGCAGTATTTT

abundance: -
j_gene: TRBJ1-1
v_gene: TRBV11-1
d_gene: -
CDR3aa: CASSLGHRIEDTEAFF
CDR3nt: TGTGCCAGCAGCTTAGGTCACAGGATCGAGGACACTGAAGCTTTCTTT

abundance: -
j_gene: TRBJ1-5
v_gene: TRBV28
d_gene: -
CDR3aa: CASSQELSNQPQHF
CDR3nt: TGTGCCAGCAGTCAGGAACTTAGCAATCAGCCCCAGCATTTT

abundance: -
j_gene: TRBJ1-2
v_gene: TRBV3-1/TRBV3-2
d_gene: TRBD1
CDR3aa: CASSSGTGRSYGYTF
CDR3nt: TGTGCCAGCAGCTCCGGGACAGGGAGGTCCTATGGCTACACCTTC

abundance: once
j_gene: TRBJ1-3
v_gene: TRBV6-1
d_gene: -
CDR3aa: CASSEAGGETSDQANTIYF
CDR3nt: TGTGCCAGCAGTGAAGCGGGGGGAGAGACATCAGATCAAGCAAACACCATATATTTT

abundance: once
j_gene: TRBJ1-2
v_gene: TRBV4-2
d_gene: -
CDR3aa: CASSQDLGGKGYGYTF
CDR3nt: TGTGCCAGCAGCCAAGATCTTGGGGGGAAGGGGTATGGCTACACCTTC

abundance: once
j_gene: TRBJ2-5
v_gene: TRBV15
d_gene: -
CDR3aa: CATSQIQETQYF
CDR3nt: TGTGCCACCAGCCAGATCCAAGAGACCCAGTACTTC

abundance: -
j_gene: TRBJ2-7
v_gene: TRBV5-1
d_gene: -
CDR3aa: CASSSDSYSYEQYF
CDR3nt: TGCGCCAGCAGCTCGGACTCGTATTCCTACGAGCAGTACTTC

abundance: once
j_gene: TRBJ1-2
v_gene: TRBV28
d_gene: -
CDR3aa: CASSSGVNYGYTF
CDR3nt: TGTGCCAGCAGTTCCGGGGTTAACTATGGCTACACCTTC

abundance: -
j_gene: TRBJ2-1
v_gene: TRBV11-2
d_gene: -
CDR3aa: CASSYPGLYNEQFF
CDR3nt: TGTGCCAGCAGCTATCCGGGACTGTACAATGAGCAGTTCTTC

abundance: -
j_gene: TRBJ1-1
v_gene: TRBV6-4
d_gene: TRBD1
CDR3aa: CASSVSSQGYTEAFF
CDR3nt: TGTGCCAGCAGTGTATCGTCACAGGGGTACACTGAAGCTTTCTTT

abundance: -
j_gene: TRBJ1-4
v_gene: TRBV19
d_gene: -
CDR3aa: CASNDREKLFF
CDR3nt: TGTGCCAGTAATGACAGGGAAAAACTGTTTTTT

abundance: -
j_gene: TRBJ2-2
v_gene: TRBV5-1
d_gene: TRBD1
CDR3aa: CASSRKSGTGDTGELFF
CDR3nt: TGCGCCAGCAGCCGGAAGTCCGGGACAGGGGACACCGGGGAGCTGTTTTTT

abundance: -
j_gene: TRBJ2-7
v_gene: TRBV6-5
d_gene: -
CDR3aa: CASSYMAGKSSYEQYF
CDR3nt: TGTGCCAGCAGTTACATGGCAGGGAAGAGCTCCTACGAGCAGTACTTC

abundance: many
j_gene: TRBJ1-2
v_gene: TRBV18
d_gene: TRBD1
CDR3aa: CASSRRPRGQNNYGYTF
CDR3nt: TGTGCCAGCTCACGACGGCCCAGGGGGCAAAATAACTATGGCTACACCTTC

abundance: once
j_gene: TRBJ1-1
v_gene: TRBV7-2
d_gene: -
CDR3aa: CASIRVAGWGGEAFF
CDR3nt: TGTGCCAGCATCCGCGTCGCAGGATGGGGGGGTGAAGCTTTCTTT

abundance: -
j_gene: TRBJ2-7
v_gene: TRBV11-2
d_gene: TRBD1
CDR3aa: CASSPINRQGSPYEQYF
CDR3nt: TGTGCTAGCAGCCCTATAAATCGACAGGGGTCCCCCTACGAGCAGTACTTC

abundance: -
j_gene: TRBJ1-3
v_gene: TRBV5-4
d_gene: -
CDR3aa: CASSLQGPGNTIYF
CDR3nt: TGTGCCAGCAGCTTGCAGGGCCCTGGAAACACCATATATTTT